This T cell receptor (beta chain) was recorded in a study of regulatory T cells in long-lasting Graves disease. CDR1 MNHEY and CDR2 SVGEGT come from the germline V gene. The length of the CDR3 is 17 residues. The V and J ends lost 2 bases and 2 bases, in that order; junction bases with no gene match: 11. Stated time point: newly diagnosed GD, antithyroid drugs for less than 3 months. Isolated PBMC RNA provided the starting material for the TCR library. HTBI primers from iRepertoire and Arm-PCR of CDR3 regions yielded the TCR beta libraries. MiXCR, applied by TCRdb to the multiplex PCR reads, yields one record per CDR3 protein. The table includes 500,000 to 700,000 distinct CDR3 sequences, roughly 16% detected once. This clonotype has more than one count but fewer than ten. The same sample was also studied in work on T cells in Graves' hyperthyroidism and ophthalmopathy. In that study: Over 18 months, lack of ophthalmopathy progression marked Graves' hyperthyroidism as stable. Blood samples included most of the expanded thyroid clonotypes exceeding 0.001.

The rearrangement uses TRBV6-2 or TRBV6-3 and TRBJ2-7; 8 bases align to TRBD2. This material consisted of peripheral blood mononuclear cells (PBMCs), taken at new diagnosis, from a patient treated with antithyroid drugs. This TCR derives from a woman aged 25 to 39 with Graves disease. The CDR3 loop is CASSYPHGTSKTYEQYF. The CDR3 DNA sequence: TGTGCCAGCAGTTACCCCCATGGGACTAGTAAAACCTACGAGCAGTACTTC.